Following are 27 T cell receptor beta chains from one sample sequenced in a study of blood T cells in healthy people across ages. Primed by a sample-barcoded 5' primer and a J-beta primer mix, a second PCR proceeded for 7 to 11 cycles. TCRdb used MiXCR to reprocess the 5' RACE reads, holding one entry per CDR3 protein. This sample has around 1,100,000 distinct CDR3 sequences, with 35% to 45% found just once. Sequencing was done on a sample of blood. Every receptor here comes from a man aged 18 to 30 in good health.

In this sample, this clonotype turned up many times. This chain uses TRBV29-1 with TRBJ2-3; 8 bases align to TRBD1. This CDR3 contains 12 residues. J was trimmed by 8 bases and V by 7 bases; bases with no gene match: 8. In germline, CDR1 is SQVTM, CDR2 ANQGSEA. Written as DNA, the CDR3 is TGCAGCGCTATGACAGGGGAGGCTACGCAGTATTTT. Its protein product is CSAMTGEATQYF.

The V gene is TRBV7-9, the J gene TRBJ1-4; D is perhaps TRBD1 (6 bases). This CDR3 has 14 residues. Germline-derived CDR1 and CDR2 are SEHNR and FQNEAQ (reference sequence). Trimming removed 5 bases from V and 13 bases from J, with 20 bases in between. CDR3: CASSLNRVNPGLFF. For the CDR3, the DNA is TGTGCCAGCAGCCTGAACAGGGTAAATCCTGGACTGTTTTTT.

This clonotype has a handful of counts. The chain uses TRBV5-1 and TRBJ1-4; the D gene is possibly TRBD1 (5 bases). Between the trimmed V and J ends, which lost 5 bases and 8 bases, there was a span of 16 bases. Looked up from germline, CDR1 is SGHRS and CDR2 is YFSETQ. The CDR3 is 14 residues long. CDR3 protein: CASRLTELEEKLFF. The CDR3 coding sequence is TGCGCCAGCAGGTTGACAGAACTTGAGGAAAAACTGTTTTTT. Looking up the rest from reference TRBV5-1 and TRBJ1-4 gives the full variable domain: KAGVTQTPRYLIKTRGQQVTLSCSPISGHRSVSWYQQTPGQGLQFLFEYFSETQRNKGNFPGRFSGRQFSNSRSEMNVSTLELGDSALYLCASRLTELEEKLFFGSGTQLSVL.

The V gene is TRBV27, the J gene TRBJ2-7; D not certain. The closer fit of TRBJ2-5 to the DNA end suggests the J call may be wrong. Germline loops: CDR1 MNHEY, CDR2 SMNVEV (reference sequence). The CDR3 has 12 residues. CDR3 coding DNA: TGTGCCAGAAAATTACCGCAAGAGACCCAGTACTTC. Amino acids: CARKLPQETQYF.

The chain joins TRBV4-1 to TRBJ1-1, with D possibly TRBD1 on 6 matching bases. CDR3 size: 15 residues. The germline V gene has CDR1 MGHRA and CDR2 YSYEKL. Between the trimmed V and J ends, which lost 3 bases and 6 bases, there was a span of 17 bases. Written as DNA, the CDR3 is TGCGCCAGCAGCCACCCGGGACAAAAAATGGCTGAAGCTTTCTTT. This translates into CASSHPGQKMAEAFF.

This clonotype appeared a few times. V usage is TRBV6-6 and J usage is TRBJ2-1; 10 bases fit TRBD1. V shed 0 bases and J 13 bases; nucleotides not matched to a gene: 9. Germline V gene data show CDR1 as MNHNY and CDR2 as SVGAGI (reference sequence). This CDR3 has 15 residues. For the CDR3, the DNA is TGTGCCAGCAGTTACTCGCCCGGGACAGGGGATAGCCAGTTCTTC. It specifies CASSYSPGTGDSQFF.

This chain connects TRBV7-6 to TRBJ1-4, with 7 bases lining up with TRBD1. J gave up 5 bases and V 6 bases, and 12 bases lay outside the gene matches. Germline values: CDR1 SGHVS, CDR2 FNYEAQ. The CDR3 runs to 16 residues. The DNA for the CDR3 is TGTGCCAGCAGAGATGAACCGGGACAGCCCAATGAAAAACTGTTTTTT. Translating gives CASRDEPGQPNEKLFF.

This clonotype was seen a handful of times. The chain has TRBV29-1 and TRBJ1-4; D uncertain. The ends were cut back, 6 bases at V and 3 bases at J, with 14 bases in the middle. CDR1 is SQVTM and CDR2 is ANQGSEA in the germline V gene. This CDR3 region has 14 residues. This CDR3 reads CSVKSGRPNEKLFF. For the CDR3, the DNA is TGCAGCGTCAAAAGCGGGAGGCCTAATGAAAAACTGTTTTTT.

The chain has TRBV12-3 or TRBV12-4 and TRBJ2-1; 7 bases match TRBD2. With V trimmed by 2 bases and J by 2 bases, 9 bases remained unmatched. The CDR3 sequence is 17 residues long. The DNA for the CDR3 is TGTGCCAGCAGTTTATTGTTTGGGGGGGGTACCTACAATGAGCAGTTCTTC. Translation gives CASSLLFGGGTYNEQFF.

This clonotype has a single count. The J gene is TRBJ2-1, the V gene TRBV11-3; unclear D gene. The CDR3 is made up of 15 amino acids. Germline-derived CDR1 and CDR2 are SGHNT and YENEEA. V was pared by 2 bases and J by 1 base, with 9 bases between. Here the CDR3 reads CASSLIGASYNEQFF. DNA of the CDR3: TGTGCCAGCAGCTTAATCGGTGCTTCCTACAATGAGCAGTTCTTC.

This clonotype has just a few counts. The J gene is TRBJ2-3, the V gene TRBV4-1, with no clear D. Germline CDR1 is MGHRA and CDR2 is YSYEKL. The CDR3 length is 15 residues. With 0 bases removed from V and 10 bases from J, the gap between germline ends came to 17 bases. The CDR3, as DNA: TGCGCCAGCAGCCAAGATTCCCCAGGTGCTTTTGCGCAGTATTTT. This gives the protein CASSQDSPGAFAQYF.

Only a few counts were recorded for this clonotype. This sequence joins TRBV6-6 and TRBJ1-2; no definite D call. Per germline, CDR1 MNHNY and CDR2 SVGAGI (reference sequence). V gave up 4 bases and J gave up 3 bases, with 9 bases separating them. This CDR3 has 13 residues. This chain's CDR3 is CASSSPVDYGYTF. The CDR3 bases are TGTGCCAGCAGTTCCCCGGTCGACTATGGCTACACCTTC.

V and J are TRBV4-3 and TRBJ1-4, with 9 positions matching TRBD1. The CDR3 sequence is 14 residues long. J lost 7 bases, V lost 5 bases, and 5 bases had no gene match. Per germline, CDR1 LGHNA and CDR2 YSLEER. In DNA, the CDR3 is TGCGCCAGCAGCAGGGACAGGGTAACTGAAAAACTGTTTTTT. Translation: CASSRDRVTEKLFF.

Only a few counts were recorded for this clonotype. The V and J genes are TRBV7-9 and TRBJ1-2, with a possible D match to TRBD1 (5 bases). CDR1 SEHNR and CDR2 FQNEAQ come from the germline V gene (reference sequence). The CDR3 runs 13 residues. V lost 5 bases and J lost 6, with 13 bases in between. CDR3 in DNA: TGTGCCAGCAGCCCTGGGTCAGGGCATGGCTACACCTTC. Protein product: CASSPGSGHGYTF. The whole variable domain, filled in from reference TRBV7-9 and TRBJ1-2, reads DTGVSQNPRHKITKRGQNVTFRCDPISEHNRLYWYRQTLGQGPEFLTYFQNEAQLEKSRLLSDRFSAERPKGSFSTLEIQRTEQGDSAMYLCASSPGSGHGYTFGSGTRLTVV.

The chain joins TRBV24-1 to TRBJ2-7; no definite D call. Trimming cost V 4 bases and J 3 bases, with 15 bases left between them. This CDR3 spans 15 amino acids. Germline CDR1 KGHDR, CDR2 SFDVKD. Here the CDR3 reads CATSDYKGGDYEQYF. In nucleotides, the CDR3 is TGTGCCACCAGTGACTACAAGGGTGGTGACTACGAGCAGTACTTC.

This clonotype showed up just once. The chain couples TRBV5-1 to TRBJ1-1; 9 bases agree with TRBD1. CDR1 and CDR2 (germline): SGHRS, YFSETQ. The length of the CDR3 is 15 residues. J gave up 5 bases and V 3 bases, and 8 bases lay outside the gene matches. CDR3 in amino acids: CASSWGRTGVTEAFF. In nucleotides, the CDR3 is TGCGCCAGCAGCTGGGGACGGACAGGGGTAACTGAAGCTTTCTTT.

V gene TRBV6-5 combines with J gene TRBJ2-5; D tentatively fits TRBD1 or TRBD2 (5 bases each). From germline, CDR1 is MNHEY and CDR2 SVGAGI. V lost 2 bases to trimming and J lost 5 bases, with 12 bases between them. The CDR3 totals 14 residues. The chain's CDR3 is CASSYEWGGETQYF. The CDR3 nucleotides read TGTGCCAGCAGTTACGAATGGGGCGGGGAGACCCAGTACTTC.

In DNA, the CDR3 is TGTGCCAGCAGCTTCACTAGCGGGGGGGATAATGAGCAGTTCTTC. As protein: CASSFTSGGDNEQFF. The chain recombines TRBV7-9 with TRBJ2-1, with 13 bases that match TRBD2. CDR3 length: 15 amino acids. V lost 3 bases and J lost 7; bases outside the gene matches: 3. The germline gives CDR1 SEHNR, CDR2 FQNEAQ (reference sequence).

The chain combines TRBV12-3 or TRBV12-4 with TRBJ2-7; the match to TRBD1 covers 10 bases. The V segment lost 5 bases and the J segment 11 bases; nucleotides outside the gene matches: 3. The CDR3 totals 11 residues. DNA for the CDR3: TGTGCCAGCAGTCATGGACAGGGGGAGTACTTC. Translation: CASSHGQGEYF.

For this clonotype: The junction differs from germline at one of its ends, possibly a read error. V usage is TRBV7-2 and J usage is TRBJ2-1; 13 bases are shared with TRBD2. The CDR3 totals 15 residues. The germline gives CDR1 SGHTA, CDR2 FQGNSA. The CDR3 DNA reads as TGTGTCAGCAGCCTAGGACTAGCGGGGGTAAATGGGCAGTTCTTC. It codes for CVSSLGLAGVNGQFF.

This clonotype was observed a handful of times. The V call is TRBV18, the J call TRBJ2-3; 8 nucleotides agree with TRBD1. V gave up 3 bases and J gave up 2 bases; unmatched junction bases: 7. This CDR3 has 16 amino acids. Germline CDR1 reads KGHSH; CDR2 reads LQKENI. The CDR3 loop reads CASSPLGTGNTDTQYF. The CDR3 region has the DNA TGTGCCAGCTCACCCCTTGGGACAGGAAACACAGATACGCAGTATTTT.

The table lists this clonotype with many counts. For the CDR3, the DNA is TGTGCCAGCAGCTTTCGGATCTCGGGAAACATTCAGTACTTC. Encoded protein: CASSFRISGNIQYF. The chain joins TRBV7-2 to TRBJ2-4; D uncertain. The CDR3 has 14 residues. V was trimmed by 3 bases and J by 6 bases, leaving 12 bases between them. Germline values: CDR1 SGHTA, CDR2 FQGNSA.

The gene calls are TRBV12-3 or TRBV12-4 and TRBJ2-3, with 9 bases aligning to TRBD2. After removal of 3 bases from V and 3 bases from J, the junction contained 4 bases not matched to a gene. The CDR3 spans 15 residues. This CDR3 is CASSFGGGATDTQYF. The CDR3 nucleotides read TGTGCCAGCAGTTTCGGCGGGGGGGCAACAGATACGCAGTATTTT.

This clonotype was detected only a few times. The chain carries TRBV3-1 and TRBJ2-1, with D tentatively TRBD2 (5 bases). Trimming took 7 bases from V and 4 from J, leaving 8 bases between them. From germline, CDR1 is LGHDT and CDR2 YNNKEL (reference sequence). The CDR3 length is 12 residues. The chain's CDR3 is CASTRGYNEQFF. DNA for the CDR3: TGTGCCAGCACCCGGGGTTACAATGAGCAGTTCTTC.

This chain uses TRBV7-6 with TRBJ2-5; the D is unclear. V was clipped by 4 bases and J by 1 base, with 10 bases between them. Germline-derived CDR1 and CDR2 are SGHVS and FNYEAQ. The CDR3 totals 14 residues. The CDR3 sequence: CASSSLLIQETQYF. In DNA, the CDR3 is TGTGCCAGCAGCTCCTTACTAATCCAAGAGACCCAGTACTTC.

This clonotype was counted only a few times. In DNA, the CDR3 is TGTGCCAGCAGTTACTCACAATGGGACACGAATGGCTACACCTTC. Translation gives CASSYSQWDTNGYTF. The V and J genes are TRBV6-5 and TRBJ1-2; tentative D call: TRBD1 (6 bases). Trimming removed 0 bases at V and 6 bases at J, with 14 bases between. Germline V gives CDR1 MNHEY, CDR2 SVGAGI. CDR3 length equals 15 residues.

The gene calls are TRBV20-1 and TRBJ1-2; D is undetermined. V gave up 5 bases and J gave up 6 bases, with 7 bases separating them. The germline V gene encodes CDR1 DFQATT and CDR2 SNEGSKA (reference sequence). CDR3 length equals 10 residues. This CDR3 is CSAVSNGYTF. CDR3 nucleotide sequence: TGCAGTGCTGTCTCGAATGGCTACACCTTC.